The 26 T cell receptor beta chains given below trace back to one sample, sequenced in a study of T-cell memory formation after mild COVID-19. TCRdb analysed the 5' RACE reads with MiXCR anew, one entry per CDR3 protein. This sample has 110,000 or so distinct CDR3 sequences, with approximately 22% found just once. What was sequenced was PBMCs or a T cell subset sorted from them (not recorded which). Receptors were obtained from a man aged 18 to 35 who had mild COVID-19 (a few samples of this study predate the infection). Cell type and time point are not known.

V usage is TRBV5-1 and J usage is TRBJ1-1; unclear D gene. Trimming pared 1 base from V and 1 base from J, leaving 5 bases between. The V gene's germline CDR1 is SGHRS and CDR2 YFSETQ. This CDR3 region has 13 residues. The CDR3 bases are TGCGCCAGCAGCTTGCCACAGAACACTGAAGCTTTCTTT. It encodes CASSLPQNTEAFF.

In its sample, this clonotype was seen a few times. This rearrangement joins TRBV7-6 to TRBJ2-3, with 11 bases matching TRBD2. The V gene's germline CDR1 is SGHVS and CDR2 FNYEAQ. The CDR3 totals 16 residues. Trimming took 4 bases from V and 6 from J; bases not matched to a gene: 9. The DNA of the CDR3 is TGTGCCAGCAGCTCTGAGACTAGCGGGGCTAGGGATACGCAGTATTTT. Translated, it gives CASSSETSGARDTQYF.

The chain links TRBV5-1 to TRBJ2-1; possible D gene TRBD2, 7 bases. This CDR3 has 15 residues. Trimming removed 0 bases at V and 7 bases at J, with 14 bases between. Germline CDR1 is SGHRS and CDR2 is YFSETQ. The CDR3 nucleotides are TGCGCCAGCAGCTTGGCGCGGGGGCCACTGAATGAGCAGTTCTTC. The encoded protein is CASSLARGPLNEQFF. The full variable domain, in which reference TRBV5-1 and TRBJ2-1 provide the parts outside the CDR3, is KAGVTQTPRYLIKTRGQQVTLSCSPISGHRSVSWYQQTPGQGLQFLFEYFSETQRNKGNFPGRFSGRQFSNSRSEMNVSTLELGDSALYLCASSLARGPLNEQFFGPGTRLTVL.

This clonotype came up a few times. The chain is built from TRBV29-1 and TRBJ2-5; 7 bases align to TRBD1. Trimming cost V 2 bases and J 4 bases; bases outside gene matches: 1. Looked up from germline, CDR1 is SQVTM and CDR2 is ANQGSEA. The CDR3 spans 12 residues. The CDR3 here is CSVEYRGETQYF. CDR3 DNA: TGCAGCGTTGAATACAGGGGAGAGACCCAGTACTTC.

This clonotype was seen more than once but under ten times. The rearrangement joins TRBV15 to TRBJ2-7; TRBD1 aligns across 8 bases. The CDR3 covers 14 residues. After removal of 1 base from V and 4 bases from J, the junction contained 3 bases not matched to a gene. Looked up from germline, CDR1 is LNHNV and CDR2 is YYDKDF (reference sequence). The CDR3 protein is CATSRGTGLYEQYF. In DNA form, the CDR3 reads TGTGCCACCAGCAGAGGGACAGGGCTATACGAGCAGTACTTC. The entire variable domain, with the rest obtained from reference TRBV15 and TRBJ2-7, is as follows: DAMVIQNPRYQVTQFGKPVTLSCSQTLNHNVMYWYQQKSSQAPKLLFHYYDKDFNNEADTPDNFQSRRPNTSFCFLDIRSPGLGDTAMYLCATSRGTGLYEQYFGPGTRLTVT.

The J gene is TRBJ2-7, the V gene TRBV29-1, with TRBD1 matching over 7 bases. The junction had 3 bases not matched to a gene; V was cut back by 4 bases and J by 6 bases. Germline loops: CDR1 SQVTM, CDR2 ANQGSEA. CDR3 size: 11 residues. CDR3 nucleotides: TGCAGCGTTGCCACAGGGGCCGAGCAGTACTTC. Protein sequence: CSVATGAEQYF.

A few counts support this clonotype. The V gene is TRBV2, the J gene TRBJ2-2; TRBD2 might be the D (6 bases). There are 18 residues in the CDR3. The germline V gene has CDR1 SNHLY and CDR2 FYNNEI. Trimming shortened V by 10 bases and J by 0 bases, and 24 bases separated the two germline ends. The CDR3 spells CANQDPGVVRANTGELFF. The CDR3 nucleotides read TGTGCCAACCAGGACCCGGGGGTGGTGCGCGCGAACACCGGGGAGCTGTTTTTT.

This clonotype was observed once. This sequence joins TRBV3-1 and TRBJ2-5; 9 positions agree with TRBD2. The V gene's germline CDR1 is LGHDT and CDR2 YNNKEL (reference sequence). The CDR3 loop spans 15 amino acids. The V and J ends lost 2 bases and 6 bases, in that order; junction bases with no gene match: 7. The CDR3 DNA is TGTGCCAGCAGCCAATCGCTAGCGGGGAGTCAGACCCAGTACTTC. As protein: CASSQSLAGSQTQYF.

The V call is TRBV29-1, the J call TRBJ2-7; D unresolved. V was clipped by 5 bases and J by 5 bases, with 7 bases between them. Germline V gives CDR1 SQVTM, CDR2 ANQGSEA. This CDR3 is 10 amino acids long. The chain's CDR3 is CSVRLDEQYF. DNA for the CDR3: TGCAGCGTTCGGTTGGACGAGCAGTACTTC.

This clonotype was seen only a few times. DNA for the CDR3: TGTGCCAGCAGCGGAACAGGGAGCTCCTACGAGCAGTACTTC. This codes for CASSGTGSSYEQYF. V gene TRBV7-8 combines with J gene TRBJ2-7, with D perhaps matching TRBD1 (6 bases). Germline CDR1 reads SGHVS; CDR2 reads FQNEAQ. This CDR3 is built from 14 residues. V dropped 5 bases and J dropped 0 bases, with 11 bases sitting between them.

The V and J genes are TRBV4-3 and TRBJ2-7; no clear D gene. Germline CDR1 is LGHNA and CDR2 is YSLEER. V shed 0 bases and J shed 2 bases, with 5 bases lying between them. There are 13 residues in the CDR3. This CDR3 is CASSQDLAYEQYV. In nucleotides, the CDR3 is TGCGCCAGCAGCCAAGACTTGGCCTACGAGCAGTACGTC.

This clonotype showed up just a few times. CDR3 sequence reads: CASSTGPYQPQHF. As DNA, the CDR3 is TGTGCCAGCTCGACCGGACCTTATCAGCCCCAGCATTTT. The rearrangement joins TRBV18 to TRBJ1-5, with D unclear. The V end was cut by 6 bases, the J end by 5 bases, with 11 bases between. There are 13 residues in the CDR3. CDR1 is KGHSH, CDR2 LQKENI, per germline.

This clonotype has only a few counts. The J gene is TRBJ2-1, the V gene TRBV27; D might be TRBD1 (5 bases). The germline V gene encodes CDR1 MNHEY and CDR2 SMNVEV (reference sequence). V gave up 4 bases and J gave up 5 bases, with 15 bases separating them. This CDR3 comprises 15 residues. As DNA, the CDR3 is TGTGCCAGCAGTTCGGCCTTCAGGGCAGACAATGAGCAGTTCTTC. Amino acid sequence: CASSSAFRADNEQFF.

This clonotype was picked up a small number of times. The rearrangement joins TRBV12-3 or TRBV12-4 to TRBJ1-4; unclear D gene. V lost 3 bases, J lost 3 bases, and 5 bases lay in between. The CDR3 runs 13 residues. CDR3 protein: CASSFGPNEKLFF. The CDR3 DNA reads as TGTGCCAGCAGTTTCGGTCCTAATGAAAAACTGTTTTTT.

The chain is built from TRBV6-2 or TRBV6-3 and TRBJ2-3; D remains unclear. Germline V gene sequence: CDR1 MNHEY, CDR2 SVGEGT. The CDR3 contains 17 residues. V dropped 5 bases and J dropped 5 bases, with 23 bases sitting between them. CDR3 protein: CASSPGPTLTSGDTQYF. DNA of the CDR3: TGTGCCAGCAGTCCCGGGCCTACCCTGACCTCTGGAGATACGCAGTATTTT.

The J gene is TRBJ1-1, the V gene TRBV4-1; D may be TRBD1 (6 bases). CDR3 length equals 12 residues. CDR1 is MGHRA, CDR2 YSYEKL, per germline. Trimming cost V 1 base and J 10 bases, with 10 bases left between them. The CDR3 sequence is CASSQGGGRAFF. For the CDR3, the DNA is TGCGCCAGCAGCCAAGGCGGGGGGCGAGCTTTCTTT.

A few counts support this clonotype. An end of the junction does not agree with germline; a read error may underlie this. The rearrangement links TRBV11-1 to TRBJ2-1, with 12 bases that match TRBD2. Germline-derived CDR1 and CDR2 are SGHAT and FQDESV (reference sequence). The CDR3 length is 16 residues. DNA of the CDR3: TGTGCCAGCAGCCTAGCGGGGGGGATCTCCTACAATGAGCAGTTCTTC. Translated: CASSLAGGISYNEQFF.

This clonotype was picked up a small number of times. The CDR3 bases are TGTGCCAGCAGCTTCGGACAGACCGATGAAGCTTTCTTT. Amino acid sequence: CASSFGQTDEAFF. This chain joins TRBV7-2 and TRBJ1-1; possibly TRBD1 for D (6 bases). Germline CDR1 SGHTA, CDR2 FQGNSA. This CDR3 contains 13 residues. Trimming cost V 3 bases and J 7 bases, with 12 bases left between them. Together with reference TRBV7-2 and TRBJ1-1, the CDR3 gives the full variable domain: GAGVSQSPSNKVTEKGKDVELRCDPISGHTALYWYRQSLGQGLEFLIYFQGNSAPDKSGLPSDRFSAERTGGSVSTLTIQRTQQEDSAVYLCASSFGQTDEAFFGQGTRLTVV.

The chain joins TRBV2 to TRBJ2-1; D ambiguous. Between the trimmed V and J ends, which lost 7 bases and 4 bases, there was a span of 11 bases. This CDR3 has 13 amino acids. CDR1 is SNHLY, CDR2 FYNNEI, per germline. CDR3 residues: CASKAEPYNEQFF. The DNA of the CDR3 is TGTGCCAGCAAGGCAGAGCCATACAATGAGCAGTTCTTC. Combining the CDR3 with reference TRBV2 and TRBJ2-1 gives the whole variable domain EPEVTQTPSHQVTQMGQEVILRCVPISNHLYFYWYRQILGQKVEFLVSFYNNEISEKSEIFDDQFSVERPDGSNFTLKIRSTKLEDSAMYFCASKAEPYNEQFFGPGTRLTVL.

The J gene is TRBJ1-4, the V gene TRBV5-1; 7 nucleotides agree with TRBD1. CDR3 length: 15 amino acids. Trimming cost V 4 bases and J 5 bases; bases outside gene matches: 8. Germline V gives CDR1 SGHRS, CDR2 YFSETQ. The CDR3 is CASSQGTVRNEKLFF. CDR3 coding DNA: TGCGCCAGCAGCCAAGGGACAGTTAGAAATGAAAAACTGTTTTTT.

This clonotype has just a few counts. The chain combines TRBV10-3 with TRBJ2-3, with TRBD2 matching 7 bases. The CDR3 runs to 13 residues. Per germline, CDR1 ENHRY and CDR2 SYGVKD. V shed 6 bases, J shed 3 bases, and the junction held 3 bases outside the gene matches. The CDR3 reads CAISRRGTDTQYF. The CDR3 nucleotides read TGTGCCATCAGCCGGCGGGGGACAGATACGCAGTATTTT.

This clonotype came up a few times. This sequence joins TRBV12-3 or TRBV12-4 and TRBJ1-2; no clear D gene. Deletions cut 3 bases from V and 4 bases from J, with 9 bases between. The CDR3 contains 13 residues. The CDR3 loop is CASSFKAGYGYTF. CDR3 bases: TGTGCCAGCAGTTTCAAGGCTGGCTATGGCTACACCTTC.

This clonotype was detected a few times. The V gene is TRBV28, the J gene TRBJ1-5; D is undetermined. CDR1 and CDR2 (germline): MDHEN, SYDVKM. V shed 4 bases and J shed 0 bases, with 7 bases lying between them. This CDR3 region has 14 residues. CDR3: CASSSSYSNQPQHF. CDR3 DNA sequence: TGTGCCAGCAGTTCGAGCTATAGCAATCAGCCCCAGCATTTT. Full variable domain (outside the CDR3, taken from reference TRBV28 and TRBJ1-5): DVKVTQSSRYLVKRTGEKVFLECVQDMDHENMFWYRQDPGLGLRLIYFSYDVKMKEKGDIPEGYSVSREKKERFSLILESASTNQTSMYLCASSSSYSNQPQHFGDGTRLSIL.

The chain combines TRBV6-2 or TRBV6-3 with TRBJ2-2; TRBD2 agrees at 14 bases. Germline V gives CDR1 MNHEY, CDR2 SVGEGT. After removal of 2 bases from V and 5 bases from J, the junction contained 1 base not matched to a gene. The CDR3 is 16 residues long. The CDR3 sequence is CASSYGTSGGTGELFF. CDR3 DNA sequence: TGTGCCAGCAGTTACGGGACTAGCGGGGGTACCGGGGAGCTGTTTTTT.

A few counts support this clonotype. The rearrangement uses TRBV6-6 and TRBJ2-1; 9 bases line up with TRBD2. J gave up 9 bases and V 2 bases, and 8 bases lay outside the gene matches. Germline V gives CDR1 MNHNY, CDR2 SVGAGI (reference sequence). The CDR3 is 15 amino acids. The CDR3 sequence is CASSYASGESGEQFF. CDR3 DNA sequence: TGTGCCAGCAGTTACGCTAGCGGGGAGAGTGGTGAGCAGTTCTTC.

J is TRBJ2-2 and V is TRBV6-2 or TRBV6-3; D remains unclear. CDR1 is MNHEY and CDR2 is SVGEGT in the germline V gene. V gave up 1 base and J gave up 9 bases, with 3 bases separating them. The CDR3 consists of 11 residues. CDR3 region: CASSYFRELFF. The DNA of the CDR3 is TGTGCCAGCAGTTACTTTAGGGAGCTGTTTTTT.